Below are 24 T cell receptor beta chains sequenced from a single sample in a study of blood T cells in healthy people across ages (dated by TCRdb to the mid-2010s). To prepare the library, 5' RACE was applied. Reads for this sample came from an Illumina HiSeq 2500. The second PCR ran for about 7 to 11 cycles and used a J-beta primer mix along with a sample-barcoded 5' primer. TCRdb cleaned the public reads at Q25 with fastp, built clones with MiXCR and kept in-frame beta chains. Records with the same CDR3 protein are collapsed into one entry carrying the most frequent genes and DNA. The sample table lists around 1,500,000 distinct CDR3 sequences, 28% of them with a count of one. The ten most abundant clones make up 7.7% of the sample. The sequencing sample was made of blood. The receptors were sampled from a woman aged 30 to 39 in good health.

This clonotype showed up just a few times. The CDR3 DNA is TGTGCCAGCGCTCGGGGGGAAGGCGAGACCCAGTACTTC. It encodes CASARGEGETQYF. This chain links TRBV7-6 with TRBJ2-5; the match to TRBD2 covers 7 bases. The CDR3 has 13 amino acids. The germline CDR1 and CDR2 sequences are SGHVS and FNYEAQ. After removal of 8 bases from V and 5 bases from J, the junction contained 8 bases not matched to a gene.

The V gene is TRBV18, the J gene TRBJ2-5; no clear D gene. Germline V CDR1 and CDR2: KGHSH, LQKENI. With 5 bases removed from V and 4 bases from J, the gap between germline ends came to 11 bases. The CDR3 has 13 amino acids. Here the CDR3 reads CASSETGLETQYF. The CDR3 DNA reads TGTGCCAGCTCAGAGACTGGCCTAGAGACCCAGTACTTC.

As DNA, the CDR3 is TGTGAAACGGGGGACAGCACCGGGGAGCTGTTTTTT. This codes for CETGDSTGELFF. This chain uses TRBV2 with TRBJ2-2, with a tentative D call TRBD1 (7 bases). CDR3 length: 12 residues. Germline V gene sequence: CDR1 SNHLY, CDR2 FYNNEI.

A word on this clonotype: One end of the junction fails to match germline, which may point to a read error. The V call is TRBV6-2 or TRBV6-3, the J call TRBJ2-7, with 8 bases matching TRBD1. Germline V gene sequence: CDR1 MNHEY, CDR2 SVGEGT. The CDR3 has 13 residues. The CDR3 loop reads CASSYSRTGRDTF. The CDR3 DNA reads TGTGCCAGCAGTTACTCCCGGACAGGGCGAGATACCTTC.

The chain recombines TRBV12-3 or TRBV12-4 with TRBJ2-7, with 8 positions matching TRBD2. Trimming took 6 bases from V and 7 from J; bases not matched to a gene: 17. CDR3 length equals 16 residues. The CDR3 region has the DNA TGTGCCAGCAGCCCCGGTGGGACTAGAAGGAGGAATGAGCAGTACTTC. Translation gives CASSPGGTRRRNEQYF.

This clonotype was detected a few times. The rearrangement links TRBV9 to TRBJ1-2, with TRBD1 matching over 8 bases. Germline CDR1 reads SGDLS; CDR2 reads YYNGEE. The junction had 12 bases not matched to a gene; V was cut back by 5 bases and J by 9 bases. The length of the CDR3 is 14 residues. CDR3 sequence: CASSATDRGKRYTF. In DNA, the CDR3 is TGTGCCAGCAGTGCCACCGACAGGGGAAAGCGCTACACCTTC.

This clonotype showed up just a few times. This chain's CDR3 is CASSLRQGAEAFF. The CDR3 DNA follows: TGTGCCAGCAGCTTACGACAGGGGGCTGAAGCTTTCTTT. V is TRBV7-3 and J is TRBJ1-1; 9 bases are a match to TRBD1. The CDR3 consists of 13 residues. Germline CDR1 and CDR2: SGHTA and FQGTGA. Losses at the gene ends were 2 bases for V and 6 bases for J; bases not matched to a gene: 1. Full variable domain (missing parts from reference TRBV7-3 and TRBJ1-1): GAGVSQTPSNKVTEKGKYVELRCDPISGHTALYWYRQSLGQGPEFLIYFQGTGAADDSGLPNDRFFAVRPEGSVSTLKIQRTERGDSAVYLCASSLRQGAEAFFGQGTRLTVV.

V is TRBV28 and J is TRBJ1-1, with D unclear. Trimming removed 6 bases from V and 1 base from J, with 12 bases in between. The germline CDR1 and CDR2 sequences are MDHEN and SYDVKM. This CDR3 spans 14 amino acids. In DNA form, the CDR3 reads TGTGCCAGCAGCCGCCCTGTGTGGAACACTGAAGCTTTCTTT. Its translation: CASSRPVWNTEAFF.

In this sample, this clonotype turned up many times. The chain joins TRBV18 to TRBJ2-5, with TRBD1 matching 8 bases. V shed 8 bases and J 4 bases; nucleotides not matched to a gene: 6. The CDR3 has 13 residues. Germline CDR1 is KGHSH and CDR2 is LQKENI. The CDR3 sequence: CASSPGGAETQYF. The CDR3 DNA follows: TGTGCCAGCAGCCCAGGGGGCGCAGAGACCCAGTACTTC.

This clonotype was observed a few times. The chain links TRBV6-6 to TRBJ1-6, with D maybe TRBD1 (5 bases). The germline V and J ends were trimmed by 6 bases and 10 bases, with 13 bases remaining between them. Looked up from germline, CDR1 is MNHNY and CDR2 is SVGAGI (reference sequence). The CDR3 contains 13 residues. CDR3 coding DNA: TGTGCCAGCAGGTCAGGGTTTGGGTCACCCCTCCACTTT. It translates to CASRSGFGSPLHF.

The rearrangement joins TRBV18 to TRBJ2-1; the D gene is possibly TRBD2 (5 bases). This CDR3 has 14 residues. Trimming left V 1 base short and J 9 bases short, with 13 bases between. Per the germline V gene, CDR1 is KGHSH and CDR2 is LQKENI. The CDR3, as DNA: TGTGCCAGCTCACCACTGGGGAAGGCGGGTGAGCAGTTCTTC. It yields the protein CASSPLGKAGEQFF.

The CDR3 DNA is TGCGCCAGCAGCTTGGGTTCGTCGACCGTGGCTTATGGCTACACCTTC. This codes for CASSLGSSTVAYGYTF. J is TRBJ1-2 and V is TRBV5-1, with D unresolved. The germline V gene has CDR1 SGHRS and CDR2 YFSETQ. V lost 0 bases and J lost 5, with 17 bases in between. The CDR3 runs to 16 residues.

This clonotype was seen a handful of times. V and J are TRBV20-1 and TRBJ1-4; TRBD1 might be the D (5 bases). The CDR3 consists of 15 residues. V lost 1 base to trimming and J lost 4 bases, with 13 bases between them. Germline CDR1 reads DFQATT; CDR2 reads SNEGSKA (reference sequence). Here the CDR3 reads CSARVSGTLNEKLFF. CDR3 sequence (DNA): TGCAGTGCTAGAGTTAGCGGGACCCTTAATGAAAAACTGTTTTTT.

J is TRBJ1-1 and V is TRBV28; D ambiguous. CDR1 is MDHEN and CDR2 is SYDVKM in the germline V gene. This CDR3 comprises 15 residues. Trimming removed 6 bases at V and 1 base at J, with 15 bases between. In DNA, the CDR3 is TGTGCCAGCAGGCAACTGGCAAGGACGAACACTGAAGCTTTCTTT. It encodes CASRQLARTNTEAFF.

The gene calls are TRBV5-1 and TRBJ2-5; no definite D call. Germline V gene sequence: CDR1 SGHRS, CDR2 YFSETQ. The germline V and J ends were trimmed by 0 bases and 4 bases, with 16 bases remaining between them. The length of the CDR3 is 16 residues. As DNA, the CDR3 is TGCGCCAGCAGCTTGGCCGTCCAGACCTCAGGAGAGACCCAGTACTTC. Its protein is CASSLAVQTSGETQYF.

The rearrangement joins TRBV18 to TRBJ2-7; 8 bases fit TRBD1. The CDR3 is 14 residues long. Germline V gene sequence: CDR1 KGHSH, CDR2 LQKENI. With V trimmed by 3 bases and J by 4 bases, 5 bases remained unmatched. The CDR3 nucleotides are TGTGCCAGCTCACCGGGGAACAGGGGGTACGAGCAGTACTTC. Its protein is CASSPGNRGYEQYF.

The chain recombines TRBV10-3 with TRBJ1-2; TRBD1 is a possible D gene (6 bases). This CDR3 comprises 17 residues. V was shortened by 3 bases and J by 4 bases, with 21 bases between the two germline ends. The germline gives CDR1 ENHRY, CDR2 SYGVKD. This chain's CDR3 is CAISESGGVIRTYGYTF. CDR3 DNA: TGTGCCATCAGTGAATCGGGGGGCGTAATCCGGACCTATGGCTACACCTTC.

J is TRBJ2-3 and V is TRBV5-1; 12 bases line up with TRBD2. The germline gives CDR1 SGHRS, CDR2 YFSETQ. Unmatched junction bases numbered 2, after V lost 4 bases and J lost 2 bases. There are 15 residues in the CDR3. As DNA, the CDR3 is TGCGCCAGCAGCACTAGCGGGAGGAACACAGATACGCAGTATTTT. Residues: CASSTSGRNTDTQYF.

The chain joins TRBV30 to TRBJ1-5, with D possibly TRBD1 on 6 matching bases. The V and J ends lost 1 base and 4 bases respectively, with 14 bases between them. Germline V CDR1 and CDR2: GTSNPN, SVGIG (reference sequence). This CDR3 contains 15 residues. CDR3 in amino acids: CAWSGPGHLNQPQHF. The CDR3 coding sequence is TGTGCCTGGAGTGGCCCGGGACATCTTAATCAGCCCCAGCATTTT.

This clonotype was observed at least ten times. The gene calls are TRBV14 and TRBJ2-7; 9 bases map to TRBD1. V lost 0 bases, J lost 3 bases, and 3 bases stayed unmatched. This CDR3 is built from 15 residues. CDR1 and CDR2 (germline): SGHDN, FVKESK. The CDR3 loop is CASSQETGGGYEQYF. CDR3 sequence (DNA): TGTGCCAGCAGCCAAGAGACAGGGGGTGGCTACGAGCAGTACTTC.

This chain joins TRBV29-1 and TRBJ1-2; D is uncertain. Between the trimmed V and J ends, which lost 4 bases and 9 bases, there was a span of 18 bases. The germline V gene has CDR1 SQVTM and CDR2 ANQGSEA. There are 13 residues in the CDR3. The CDR3 region has the DNA TGCAGCGTTGTCCCACGTTTAGAGGGAAGCTACACCTTC. It translates to CSVVPRLEGSYTF.

Details on this clonotype: A much larger clone is a single base away; this may be a read error. V and J are TRBV6-5 and TRBJ2-5, with TRBD1 matching 7 bases. The CDR3 spans 14 residues. Germline CDR1 and CDR2: MNHEY and SVGAGI. V dropped 7 bases and J dropped 11; count of bases not matched to a gene: 16. CDR3: CASKITGTANEQYF. In nucleotides, the CDR3 is TGTGCCAGCAAGATTACCGGGACAGCCAATGAGCAGTACTTC.

This chain connects TRBV20-1 to TRBJ1-5; D gene uncertain. This CDR3 region has 13 residues. Trimming left V 3 bases short and J 3 bases short, with 9 bases between. Germline V lookup: CDR1 DFQATT, CDR2 SNEGSKA (reference sequence). CDR3 protein: CSASLSPNQPQHF. CDR3 sequence (DNA): TGCAGTGCTAGTTTAAGTCCCAATCAGCCCCAGCATTTT.

This clonotype has ten or more counts. In DNA form, the CDR3 reads TGCAGTGCTTCCTCCGGGTCCCCATACAATGAGCAGTTCTTC. Translated: CSASSGSPYNEQFF. The rearrangement uses TRBV20-1 and TRBJ2-1; D call uncertain. Germline V CDR1 and CDR2: DFQATT, SNEGSKA (reference sequence). Trimming took 5 bases from V and 4 from J, leaving 15 bases between them. This CDR3 region has 14 residues.